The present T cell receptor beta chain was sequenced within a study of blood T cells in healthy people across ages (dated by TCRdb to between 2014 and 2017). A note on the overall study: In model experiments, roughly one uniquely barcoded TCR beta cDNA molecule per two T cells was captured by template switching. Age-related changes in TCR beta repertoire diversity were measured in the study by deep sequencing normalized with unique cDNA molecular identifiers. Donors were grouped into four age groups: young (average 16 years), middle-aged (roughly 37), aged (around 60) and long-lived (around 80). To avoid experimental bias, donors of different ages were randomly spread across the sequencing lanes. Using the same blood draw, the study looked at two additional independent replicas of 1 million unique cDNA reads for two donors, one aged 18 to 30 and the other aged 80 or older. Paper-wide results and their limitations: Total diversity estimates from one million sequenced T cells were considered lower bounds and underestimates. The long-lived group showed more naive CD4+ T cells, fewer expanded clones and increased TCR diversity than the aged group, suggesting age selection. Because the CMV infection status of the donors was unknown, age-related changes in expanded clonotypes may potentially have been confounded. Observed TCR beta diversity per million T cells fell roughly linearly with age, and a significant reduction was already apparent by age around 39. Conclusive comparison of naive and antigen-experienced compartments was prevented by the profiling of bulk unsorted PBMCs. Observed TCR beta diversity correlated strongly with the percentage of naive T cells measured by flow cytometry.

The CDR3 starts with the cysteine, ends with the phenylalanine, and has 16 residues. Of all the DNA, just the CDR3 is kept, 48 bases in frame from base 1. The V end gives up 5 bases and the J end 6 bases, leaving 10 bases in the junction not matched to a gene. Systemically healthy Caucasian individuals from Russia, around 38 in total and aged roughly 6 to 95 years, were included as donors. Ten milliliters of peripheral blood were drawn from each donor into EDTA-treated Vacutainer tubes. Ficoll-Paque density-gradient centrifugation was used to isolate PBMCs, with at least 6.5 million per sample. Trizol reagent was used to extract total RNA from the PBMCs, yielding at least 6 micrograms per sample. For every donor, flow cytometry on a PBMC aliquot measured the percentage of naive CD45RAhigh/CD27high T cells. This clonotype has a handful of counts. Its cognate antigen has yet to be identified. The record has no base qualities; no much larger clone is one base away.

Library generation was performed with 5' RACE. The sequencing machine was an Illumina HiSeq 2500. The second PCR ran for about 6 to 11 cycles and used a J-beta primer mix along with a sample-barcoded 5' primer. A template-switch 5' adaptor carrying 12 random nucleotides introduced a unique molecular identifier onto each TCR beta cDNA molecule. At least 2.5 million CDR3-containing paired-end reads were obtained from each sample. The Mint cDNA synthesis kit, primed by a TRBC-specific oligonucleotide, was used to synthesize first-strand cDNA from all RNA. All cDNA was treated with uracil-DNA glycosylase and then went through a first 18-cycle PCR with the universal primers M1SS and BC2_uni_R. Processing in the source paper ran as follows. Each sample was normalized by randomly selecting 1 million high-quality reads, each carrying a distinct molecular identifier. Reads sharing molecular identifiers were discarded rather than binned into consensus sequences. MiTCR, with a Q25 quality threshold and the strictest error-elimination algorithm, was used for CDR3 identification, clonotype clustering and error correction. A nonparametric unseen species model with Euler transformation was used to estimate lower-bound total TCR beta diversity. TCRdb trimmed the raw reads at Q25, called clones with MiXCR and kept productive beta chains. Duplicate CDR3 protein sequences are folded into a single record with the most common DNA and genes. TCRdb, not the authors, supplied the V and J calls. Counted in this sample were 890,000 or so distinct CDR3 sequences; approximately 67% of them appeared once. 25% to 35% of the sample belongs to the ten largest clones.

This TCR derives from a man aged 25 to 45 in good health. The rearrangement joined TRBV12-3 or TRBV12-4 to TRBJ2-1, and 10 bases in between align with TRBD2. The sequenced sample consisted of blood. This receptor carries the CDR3 CASSLISGGSGNEQFF. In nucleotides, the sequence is TGTGCCAGCAGTCTGATTAGCGGGGGGAGCGGCAATGAGCAGTTCTTC.